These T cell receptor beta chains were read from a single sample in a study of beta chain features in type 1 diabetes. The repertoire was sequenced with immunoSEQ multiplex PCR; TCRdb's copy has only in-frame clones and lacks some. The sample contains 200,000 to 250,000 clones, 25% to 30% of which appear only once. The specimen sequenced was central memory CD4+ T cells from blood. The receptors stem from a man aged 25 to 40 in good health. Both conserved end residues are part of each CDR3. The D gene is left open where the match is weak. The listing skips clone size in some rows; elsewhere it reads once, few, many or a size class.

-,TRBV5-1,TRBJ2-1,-,TGCGCCAGCAGCTTTGGGCAGGGACGGGCCAATGAGCAGTTCTTC,CASSFGQGRANEQFF
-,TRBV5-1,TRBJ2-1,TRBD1,TGCGCCAACCAAGGGGACAGTTACAATGAGCAGTTCTTC,CANQGDSYNEQFF
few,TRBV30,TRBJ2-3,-,TGTGCCGCACCCCTCGGGAGCACAGATACGCAGTATTTT,CAAPLGSTDTQYF
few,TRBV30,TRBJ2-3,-,TGTGCCTGGAGTTACGGGTCGACAGATACGCAGTATTTT,CAWSYGSTDTQYF
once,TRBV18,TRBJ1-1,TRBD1,TGTGCCACCTCAGACAGGGCCGAGGCTGAAGCTTTCTTT,CATSDRAEAEAFF
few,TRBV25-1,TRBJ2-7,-,TGTGCCAGCAGCCTCGACGGGGTCAGAGGGAACGAGCAGTACTTC,CASSLDGVRGNEQYF
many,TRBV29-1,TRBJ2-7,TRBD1,TGCAGCGTAGGAGGACAGGGGTCGTCCTACGAGCAGTACTTC,CSVGGQGSSYEQYF
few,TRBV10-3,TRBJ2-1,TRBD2,TGTGCCATCAGTATGGCTAGCGGGAGGGTAGAGCAGTTCTTC,CAISMASGRVEQFF
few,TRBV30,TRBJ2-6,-,TGTGCCTGGGGGTGGGAGTACTCTGGGGCCAACGTCCTGACTTTC,CAWGWEYSGANVLTF
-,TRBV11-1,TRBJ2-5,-,TGTGCCAGCAGCAGTGCTTTAGGGACCCAGTACTTC,CASSSALGTQYF
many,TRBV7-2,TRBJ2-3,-,TGTGCCAGCTCTCATGGGGCGCGGATTCCAGATACGCAGTATTTT,CASSHGARIPDTQYF
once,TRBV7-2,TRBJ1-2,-,TGTGCCAGCAGCTTAGGTCCAGGGGCCGGTGGCTACACCTTC,CASSLGPGAGGYTF
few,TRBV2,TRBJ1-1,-,TGTGCCAGCAGTCAAGACAGGAACACTGAAGCTTTCTTT,CASSQDRNTEAFF
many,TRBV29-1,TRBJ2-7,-,TGCAGCGTTTTAAGGGGTGGCAACGAGCAGTACTTC,CSVLRGGNEQYF
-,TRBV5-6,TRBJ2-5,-,TGTGCCAGCAGCCTGGGGACGGAAGAGACCCAGTACTTC,CASSLGTEETQYF
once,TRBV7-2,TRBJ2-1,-,TGTGCCAGCAGCTTAGTTGAGGGGCGGAGCAATGAGCAGTTCTTC,CASSLVEGRSNEQFF
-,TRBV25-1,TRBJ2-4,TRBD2,TGTGCCAGCAGTGAGCGGGGACTAGCGGGAGCCAAAAACATTCAGTACTTC,CASSERGLAGAKNIQYF
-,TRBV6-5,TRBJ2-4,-,TGTGCCAGCAGCCGCGGGGACAGCGCCAAAAACATTCAGTACTTC,CASSRGDSAKNIQYF
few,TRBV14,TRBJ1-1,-,TGTGCCAGCAGCCAAGAACGGGCCGTGGGCACTGAAGCTTTCTTT,CASSQERAVGTEAFF
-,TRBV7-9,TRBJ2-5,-,TGTGCCAGCAGCTCTCGGACAGAGGGAGAGACCCAGTACTTC,CASSSRTEGETQYF
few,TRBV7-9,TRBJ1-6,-,TGTGCCAGCAGCCCGGAGGGATTGTCTTCTCCCAATTCACCCCTCCACTTT,CASSPEGLSSPNSPLHF
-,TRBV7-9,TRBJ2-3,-,TGTGCCAGCAGCACACCAGGGTCTTTGCCAGATACGCAGTATTTT,CASSTPGSLPDTQYF
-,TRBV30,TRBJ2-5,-,TGTGCCTGGACCTCTAGCGTTCAGGCCGGGTTGGAGACCCAGTACTTC,CAWTSSVQAGLETQYF
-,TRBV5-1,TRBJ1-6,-,TGCGCCAGCTCTGACGGGGGCCAGGGACCTTCACCCCTCCACTTT,CASSDGGQGPSPLHF
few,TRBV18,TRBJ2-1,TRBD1,TGTGCCAGCTCAGCAAGGACAGGGGGAATAAACAATGAGCAGTTCTTC,CASSARTGGINNEQFF
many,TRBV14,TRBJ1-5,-,TGTGCCAGCAGCCTCGTGGGGGGCAATCAGCCCCAGCATTTT,CASSLVGGNQPQHF
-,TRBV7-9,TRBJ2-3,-,TGTGCCAGCAGCTTAGGGTGGGACCCCGTCTCTAGGGTGCAGTATTTT,CASSLGWDPVSRVQYF